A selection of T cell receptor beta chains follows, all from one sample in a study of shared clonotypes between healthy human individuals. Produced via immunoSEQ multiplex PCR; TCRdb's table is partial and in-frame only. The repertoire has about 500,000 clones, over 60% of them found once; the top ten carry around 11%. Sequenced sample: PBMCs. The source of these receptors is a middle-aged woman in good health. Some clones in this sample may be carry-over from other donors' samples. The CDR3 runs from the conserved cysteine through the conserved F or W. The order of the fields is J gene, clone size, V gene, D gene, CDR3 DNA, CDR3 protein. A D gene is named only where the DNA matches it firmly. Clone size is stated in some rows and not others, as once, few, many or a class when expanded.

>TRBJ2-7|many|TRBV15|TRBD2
TGTGCCACCAGCAGAGCGGGTAGCGGGAGCGAGCAGTACTTC
CATSRAGSGSEQYF
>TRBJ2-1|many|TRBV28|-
TGTGCCAGCAGTTTAAACCACAATGAGCAGTTCTTC
CASSLNHNEQFF
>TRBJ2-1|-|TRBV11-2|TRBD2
TGTGCCAGCAGCTTGACTAGCGGGTCCTACAATGAGCAGTTCTTC
CASSLTSGSYNEQFF
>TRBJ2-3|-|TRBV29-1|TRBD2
TGCAGCGTTGGTGGTAGCGGGAGCACAGATACGCAGTATTTT
CSVGGSGSTDTQYF
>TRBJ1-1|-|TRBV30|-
TGTGCCTGGAGTCAGGGCGCGGGCACTGAAGCTTTCTTT
CAWSQGAGTEAFF
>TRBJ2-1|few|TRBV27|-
TGTGCCAGCAGTTTTAGATATGAGCAGTTCTTC
CASSFRYEQFF
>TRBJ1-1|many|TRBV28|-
TGTGCCAGCAGCCCCCCTCGACAGAACACTGAAGCTTTCTTT
CASSPPRQNTEAFF
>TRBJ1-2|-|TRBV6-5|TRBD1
TGTGCCAGCAGTTGGGGACAGGGATCAGGAGGCTACACCTTC
CASSWGQGSGGYTF
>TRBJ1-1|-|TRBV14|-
TGTGCCAGCAGTCTTACAGGGTGGACTGAAGCTTTCTTT
CASSLTGWTEAFF
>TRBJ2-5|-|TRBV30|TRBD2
TGTGCCTGGAGTGGGTCTAGCGGCTACCAAGAGACCCAGTACTTC
CAWSGSSGYQETQYF
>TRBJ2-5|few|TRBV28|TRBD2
TGTGCCAGCAGTTTAGGGGCCGCGGGGGGGACCCAGTACTTC
CASSLGAAGGTQYF
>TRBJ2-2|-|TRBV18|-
TGTGCCAGCTCACCCCAACCGGGGAACACCGGGGAGCTGTTTTTT
CASSPQPGNTGELFF
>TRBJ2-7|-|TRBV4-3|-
TGCGCCAGCAGCCAAGATCGGACGCAGCAGTACTTC
CASSQDRTQQYF
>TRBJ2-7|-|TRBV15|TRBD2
TGTGCCACCAGCCTCGGGGGCGCTAGCGGGAACGAGCAGTACTTC
CATSLGGASGNEQYF
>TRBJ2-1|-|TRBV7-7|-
TGTGCTAGCAGCCCCGGGACCAGCGACTACAATGAGCAGTTCTTC
CASSPGTSDYNEQFF
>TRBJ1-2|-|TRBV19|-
TGTGCCAGTAGTTCACCGACAGAGCGCTATGGCTACACCTTC
CASSSPTERYGYTF
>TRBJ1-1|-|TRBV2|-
TGTGCCAGCAGACCGGGACTCAACAACGCTGAAGCTTTCTTT
CASRPGLNNAEAFF